In this sample, the clone carrying this T cell receptor (beta chain) turned up many times. The target antigen is unknown. The entry originates in a study of T cells in Graves' hyperthyroidism and ophthalmopathy. Study context: Prior to any treatment, at the point of initial diagnosis, peripheral blood was collected. Study-level findings and limits: Through a model of 13 V-J features, ophthalmopathy was separated from stable hyperthyroidism. Ophthalmopathy was identified by the model a median about six months ahead of onset.

The CDR3 is 14 residues long. Looked up from germline, CDR1 is LNHDA and CDR2 is SQIVND (reference sequence). Trimming left V 2 bases short and J 1 base short, with 8 bases between. Any patient presenting with uncontrolled infection, other autoimmune disease, pregnancy or lactation was left out. TCR beta CDR3 sequences were amplified from RNA transcripts. Primed by the HTBI set, a first-round RT-PCR was run on the TCR CDR3. TCRdb reprocessed the multiplex PCR reads via MiXCR and lists one record per CDR3 protein. The sample records roughly 170,000 distinct CDR3 sequences, roughly 9.4% being singletons.

The sequencing sample was made of blood. The J gene is TRBJ1-1, the V gene TRBV19; D not certain. The receptor comes from a woman in her late teens or twenties with Graves' hyperthyroidism that later progressed to Graves' ophthalmopathy. In DNA, the CDR3 is TGTGCCAGTAGTATAACGCTGGGGAACACTGAAGCTTTCTTT. Its protein product is CASSITLGNTEAFF.